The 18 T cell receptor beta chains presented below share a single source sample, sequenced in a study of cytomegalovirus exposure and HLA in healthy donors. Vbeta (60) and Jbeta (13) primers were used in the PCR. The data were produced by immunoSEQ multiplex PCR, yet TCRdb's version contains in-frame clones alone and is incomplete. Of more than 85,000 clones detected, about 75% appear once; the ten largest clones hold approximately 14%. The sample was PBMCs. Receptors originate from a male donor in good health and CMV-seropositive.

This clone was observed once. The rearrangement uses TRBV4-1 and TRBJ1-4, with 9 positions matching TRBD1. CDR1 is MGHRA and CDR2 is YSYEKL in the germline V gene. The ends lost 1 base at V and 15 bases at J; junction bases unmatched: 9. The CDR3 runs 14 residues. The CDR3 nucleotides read TGCGCCAGCAGCCAAGTGAGGACAGGGGTTTTCATGTTTTTT. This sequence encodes CASSQVRTGVFMFF.

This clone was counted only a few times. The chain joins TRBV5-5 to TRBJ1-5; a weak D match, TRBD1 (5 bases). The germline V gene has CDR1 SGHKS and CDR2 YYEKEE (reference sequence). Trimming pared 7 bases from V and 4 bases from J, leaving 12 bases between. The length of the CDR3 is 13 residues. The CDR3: CASGGSGNQPQHF. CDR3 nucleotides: TGTGCCAGCGGCGGCTCAGGGAATCAGCCCCAGCATTTT.

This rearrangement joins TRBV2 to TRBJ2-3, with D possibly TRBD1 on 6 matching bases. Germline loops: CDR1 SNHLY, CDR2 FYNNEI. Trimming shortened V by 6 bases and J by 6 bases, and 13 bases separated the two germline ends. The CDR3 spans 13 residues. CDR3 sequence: CASRGDIGDTQYF. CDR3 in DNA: TGTGCCAGCAGGGGGGACATCGGGGATACGCAGTATTTT.

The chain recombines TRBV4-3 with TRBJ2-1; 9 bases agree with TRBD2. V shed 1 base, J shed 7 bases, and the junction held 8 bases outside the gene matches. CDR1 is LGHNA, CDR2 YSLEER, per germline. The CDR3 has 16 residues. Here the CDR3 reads CASSQAEGGGANEQFF. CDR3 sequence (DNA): TGCGCCAGCAGCCAAGCTGAGGGCGGGGGGGCGAATGAGCAGTTCTTC.

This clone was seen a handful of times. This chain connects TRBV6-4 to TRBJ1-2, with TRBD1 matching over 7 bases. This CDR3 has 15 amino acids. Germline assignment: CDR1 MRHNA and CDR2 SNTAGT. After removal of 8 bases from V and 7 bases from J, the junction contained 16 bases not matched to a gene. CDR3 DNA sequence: TGTGCCAGCCCTAATCGGCTGACAGGGCGCTGTGGCTACACCTTC. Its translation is CASPNRLTGRCGYTF.

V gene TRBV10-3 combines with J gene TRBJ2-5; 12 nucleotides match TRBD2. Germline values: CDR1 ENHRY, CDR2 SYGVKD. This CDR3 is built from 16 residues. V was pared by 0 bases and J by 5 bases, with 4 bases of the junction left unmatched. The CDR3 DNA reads TGTGCCATCAGTGAGTCTGAACTAGCGGGGGGTGAGACCCAGTACTTC. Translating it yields CAISESELAGGETQYF.

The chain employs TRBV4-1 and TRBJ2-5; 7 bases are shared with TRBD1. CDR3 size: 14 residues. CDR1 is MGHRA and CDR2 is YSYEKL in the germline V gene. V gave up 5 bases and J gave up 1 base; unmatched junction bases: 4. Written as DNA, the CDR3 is TGCGCCAGCAGCTCACGGACAGGCCAAGAGACCCAGTACTTC. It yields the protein CASSSRTGQETQYF.

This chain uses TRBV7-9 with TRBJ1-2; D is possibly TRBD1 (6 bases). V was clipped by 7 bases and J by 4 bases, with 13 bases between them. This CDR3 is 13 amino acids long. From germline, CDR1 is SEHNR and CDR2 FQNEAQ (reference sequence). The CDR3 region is CASNSQGFYGYTF. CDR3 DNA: TGTGCCAGCAACTCTCAGGGGTTCTATGGCTACACCTTC.

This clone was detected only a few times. This chain's CDR3 is CAWSRGSTEAFF. DNA for the CDR3: TGTGCCTGGAGTAGAGGGAGCACTGAAGCTTTCTTT. The rearrangement uses TRBV30 and TRBJ1-1; no reliable D call. The V end lost 2 bases, the J end lost 4 bases, and 8 bases lay between the germline ends. The germline gives CDR1 GTSNPN, CDR2 SVGIG (reference sequence). The CDR3 runs to 12 residues.

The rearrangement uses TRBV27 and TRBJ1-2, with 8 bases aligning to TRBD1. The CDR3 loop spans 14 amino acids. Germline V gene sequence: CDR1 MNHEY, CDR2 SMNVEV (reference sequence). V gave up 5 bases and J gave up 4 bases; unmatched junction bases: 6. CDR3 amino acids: CASSPYQGAYGYTF. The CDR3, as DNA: TGTGCCAGCAGTCCATATCAGGGGGCCTATGGCTACACCTTC.

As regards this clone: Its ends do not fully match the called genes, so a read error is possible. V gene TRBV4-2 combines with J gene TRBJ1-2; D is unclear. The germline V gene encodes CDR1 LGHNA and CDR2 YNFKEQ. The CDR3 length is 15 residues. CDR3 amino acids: CASNQDFEANYGYTF. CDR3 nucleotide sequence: TGTGCCAGCAACCAAGACTTCGAGGCTAACTATGGCTACACCTTC.

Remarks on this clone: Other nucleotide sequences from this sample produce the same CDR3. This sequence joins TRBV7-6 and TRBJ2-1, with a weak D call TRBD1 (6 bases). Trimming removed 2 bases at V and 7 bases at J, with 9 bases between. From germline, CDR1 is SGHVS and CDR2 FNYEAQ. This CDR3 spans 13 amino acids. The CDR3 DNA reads TGTGCCAGCAGCTTAAGCAGGGGTAATGAGCAGTTCTTC. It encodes CASSLSRGNEQFF.

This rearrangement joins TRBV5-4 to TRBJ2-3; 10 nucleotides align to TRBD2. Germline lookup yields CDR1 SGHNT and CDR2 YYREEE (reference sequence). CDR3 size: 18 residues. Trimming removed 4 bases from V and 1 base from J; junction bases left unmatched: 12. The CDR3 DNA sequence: TGTGCCAGCAGCCCGAGATCTTTAGCGGGGGGCCGCACAGATACGCAGTATTTT. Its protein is CASSPRSLAGGRTDTQYF.

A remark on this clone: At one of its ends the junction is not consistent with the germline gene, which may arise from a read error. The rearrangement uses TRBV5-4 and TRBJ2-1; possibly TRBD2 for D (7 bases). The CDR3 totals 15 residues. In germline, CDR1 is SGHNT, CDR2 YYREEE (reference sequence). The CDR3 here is CASRLDSGGHNEQFF. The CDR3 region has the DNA TGTGCCAGCAGATTGGACTCCGGGGGGCACAATGAGCAGTTCTTC.

CDR3 DNA: TGTGCCAGCAGTTACTCGGGGAGCGAGCAGTACTTC. It translates to CASSYSGSEQYF. The chain employs TRBV6-5 and TRBJ2-7; D might be TRBD2 (5 bases). The CDR3 contains 12 residues. V was shortened by 0 bases and J by 6 bases, with 6 bases between the two germline ends. The germline gives CDR1 MNHEY, CDR2 SVGAGI.

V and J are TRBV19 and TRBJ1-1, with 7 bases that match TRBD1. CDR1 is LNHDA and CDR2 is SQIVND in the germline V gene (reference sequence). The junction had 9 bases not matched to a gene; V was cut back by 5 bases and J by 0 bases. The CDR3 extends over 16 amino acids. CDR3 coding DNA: TGTGCCAGTAGTTCCAGACAGGGTTTCATGAACACTGAAGCTTTCTTT. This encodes CASSSRQGFMNTEAFF. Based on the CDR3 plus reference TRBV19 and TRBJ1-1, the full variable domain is DGGITQSPKYLFRKEGQNVTLSCEQNLNHDAMYWYRQDPGQGLRLIYYSQIVNDFQKGDIAEGYSVSREKKESFPLTVTSAQKNPTAFYLCASSSRQGFMNTEAFFGQGTRLTVV.

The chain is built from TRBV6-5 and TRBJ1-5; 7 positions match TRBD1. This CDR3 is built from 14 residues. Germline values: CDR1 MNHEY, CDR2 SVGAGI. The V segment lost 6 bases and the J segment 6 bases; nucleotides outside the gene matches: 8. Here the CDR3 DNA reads TGTGCCAGCAGCCCCACAGGGGCCACTCAGCCCCAGCATTTT. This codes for CASSPTGATQPQHF.

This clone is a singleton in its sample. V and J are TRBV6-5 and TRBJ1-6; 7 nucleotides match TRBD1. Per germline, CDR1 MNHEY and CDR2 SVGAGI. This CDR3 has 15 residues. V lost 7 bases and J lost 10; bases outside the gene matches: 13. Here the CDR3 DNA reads TGTGCCAGCACCCTCCGGACAGGCGTAGGGTCACCCCTCCACTTT. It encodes CASTLRTGVGSPLHF.